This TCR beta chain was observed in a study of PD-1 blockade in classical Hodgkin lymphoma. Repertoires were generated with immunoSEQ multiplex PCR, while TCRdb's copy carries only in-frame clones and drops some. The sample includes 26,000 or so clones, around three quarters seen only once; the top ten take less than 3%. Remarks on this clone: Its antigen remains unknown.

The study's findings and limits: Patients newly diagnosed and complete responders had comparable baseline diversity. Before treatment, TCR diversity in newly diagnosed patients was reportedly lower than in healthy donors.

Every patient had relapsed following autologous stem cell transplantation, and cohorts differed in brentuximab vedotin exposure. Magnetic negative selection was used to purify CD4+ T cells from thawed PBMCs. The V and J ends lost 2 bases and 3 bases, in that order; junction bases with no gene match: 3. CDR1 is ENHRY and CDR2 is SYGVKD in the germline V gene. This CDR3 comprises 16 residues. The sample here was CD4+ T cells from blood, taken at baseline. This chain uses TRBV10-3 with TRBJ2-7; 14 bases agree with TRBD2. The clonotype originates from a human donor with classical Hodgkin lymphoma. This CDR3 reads CAISEPGLAGDYEQYF. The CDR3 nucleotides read TGTGCCATCAGTGAGCCGGGACTAGCGGGGGACTACGAGCAGTACTTC.